The present TCR beta chain was sequenced within a study of cytomegalovirus exposure and HLA in healthy donors. The wider study: Earlier, approximately 180 million T cells were analyzed, and 117 million unique TCR beta sequences were found among them. General observations from the study: Rarity characterized most TCR sequences, yet some public TCRs appeared in many donors. Prediction of most subjects' HLA-A and HLA-B alleles by TCR beta sequences was reportedly accurate.

The germline CDR1 and CDR2 sequences are SGDLS and YYNGEE. This CDR3 has 16 amino acids. Trimming stripped 0 bases from V and 0 bases from J, with 9 bases between. With respect to this clone: Its specificity is unknown.

Amplification used 60 Vbeta primers and 13 Jbeta primers. The assay was immunoSEQ multiplex PCR, and TCRdb's table has in-frame clones only and misses some. Its listing shows about 130,000 clones. Sequenced input: PBMCs. The TCR comes from a man aged 35-49 years in good health and CMV-seronegative. The rearrangement joins TRBV9 to TRBJ2-2, with D possibly matching TRBD1 (6 bases). This CDR3 is CASSVAGVANTGELFF. As DNA, the CDR3 is TGTGCCAGCAGCGTAGCAGGGGTCGCGAACACCGGGGAGCTGTTTTTT.